This TCR beta chain was recorded in a study of blood T cell repertoires in COVID-19. Overall study: Spain, Italy and the United States supplied samples that represented acute and convalescent COVID-19. The cDNA or gDNA used as material had been derived from T cells, B-cell-depleted T cells, or PBMCs.

The Seattle site enrolled patients during active infection and followed them longitudinally. J lost 0 bases, V lost 5 bases, and 8 bases had no gene match. The CDR3 totals 16 residues. The germline CDR1 and CDR2 sequences are SGHTA and FQGNSA. In the authors' workflow: Nucleated cell number was recorded as an estimate derived from reference gene primer amplification. TCRdb keeps only in-frame clones here, not all; method: immunoSEQ multiplex PCR. That table furnishes V, J and clone size, whereas the DNA furnished D and trimming. Seen here are fewer than 200,000 clones, roughly 81% observed once, and the top ten hold roughly 2.7%.

V gene TRBV7-2 combines with J gene TRBJ1-2; 8 nucleotides agree with TRBD1. Sequencing was done on a sample of peripheral blood. The source of this sequence is a woman aged 80 or older with COVID-19, enrolled during active disease. The CDR3 protein is CASSPDRVASNYGYTF. The CDR3 nucleotides read TGTGCCAGCAGCCCGGACAGGGTTGCCTCTAACTATGGCTACACCTTC.